The clone carrying this T cell receptor (beta chain) was seen a few times. PBMCs were isolated at a quantity of at least 6 million per sample. Total RNA extracted from each sample amounted to at least 6 micrograms. The data originate from a study of blood T cells in healthy people across ages. Across the whole study: When template switching was applied, about one barcoded beta molecule was captured per two T cells.

PCR was performed a second time for about 7 to 12 cycles using a sample-barcoded 5' primer and a J-beta primer mix. Researchers report that each sample yielded at least 3 million CDR3-containing paired-end reads. TCRdb ran MiXCR on the 5' RACE reads and lists one entry per CDR3 protein. The sample has about a million distinct CDR3 sequences, around 48% seen once; the top ten hold around an eighth. The CDR3 is 13 residues long. The V gene lost 4 bases and the J gene lost 7 bases, with 13 bases spanning the gap. Germline CDR1 is LGHDT and CDR2 is YNNKEL (reference sequence). Sequencing was performed on blood. The sequence came from a man aged 25-45 years in good health. The chain recombines TRBV3-1 with TRBJ1-2; D is unclear. CDR3 DNA: TGTGCCAGCAGCCCGGCCCCATTGAGTGGCTACACCTTC. It specifies CASSPAPLSGYTF.